The entry below gives a single T cell receptor (beta chain) sequence along with its context. The CDR3 consists of 16 residues. J lost 5 bases, V lost 6 bases, and 11 bases had no gene match. The germline gives CDR1 SGHRS, CDR2 YFSETQ. Ages ranged from roughly 18 to 100 years, with residence in fewer than 25 US areas. The sample comes from a study of blood T cell repertoires in COVID-19. Overall study: Acute-phase and convalescent COVID-19 samples originated in the United States, Italy and Spain.

Sequenced by immunoSEQ multiplex PCR; TCRdb stores in-frame clones only, minus some. The profile covers 150,000 or so clones, with 75% to 85% appearing a single time and around 5.9% taken by the ten largest. The specimen was PBMCs or T cells enriched from blood (not recorded which). The receptor's source is a man aged 35 to 55 who had recovered from COVID-19. This chain connects TRBV5-1 to TRBJ2-2; 9 nucleotides agree with TRBD1. The CDR3 DNA is TGCGCCAGCACGACTCCCGGGACAGGGAGGACCGGGGAGCTGTTTTTT. It encodes CASTTPGTGRTGELFF.